Given below is one T cell receptor beta chain in context. MiXCR was run by TCRdb on the RACE reads, yielding one entry per CDR3 protein. The table records 300,000 to 400,000 distinct CDR3 sequences, 5.5% to 8% of them present only once. The CDR3 runs to 9 residues. The source of the sample is a study of human T cells and chemical hapten exposure. The time point: patch test 1, 2 weeks after DPC sensitization. Documented treatment: therapeutic diphenylcyclopropenone sensitization with weekly scalp DPC. The rearrangement links TRBV21-1 to TRBJ2-5; TRBD2 is the table's D call and was not checked against the DNA. TRBV21-1 is flagged as a pseudogene. The sequence came from a woman aged 18-29 years with alopecia areata. Some clones in this sample may be carry-over from other donors' samples. The source was whole blood, collected in connection with sensitization to the hapten diphenylcyclopropenone (DPC). Written as DNA, the CDR3 is TGTGCCAGCAGCTGCCTTGGAGGGTTC. Translating gives CASSCLGGF.